The present T cell receptor (beta chain) was sequenced within a study of T cell changes during pregnancy in multiple sclerosis. Generated by immunoSEQ multiplex PCR, the TCRdb table keeps only in-frame clones and is missing some. The sample includes over 65,000 clones, 91% of them seen just once. CDR1 and CDR2 from the germline V gene are SEHNR and FQNEAQ (reference sequence). This CDR3 is built from 17 residues. V shed 5 bases and J 4 bases; nucleotides not matched to a gene: 10. The chain joins TRBV7-9 to TRBJ2-1, with 11 nucleotides matching TRBD2. This TCR derives from a female donor with multiple sclerosis, enrolled in a pregnancy study. Here the sequenced sample was peripheral blood, taken in the second trimester of pregnancy. DNA of the CDR3: TGTGCCAGCAGCCAACTTGGGCTAGCGGGGGGTTACAATGAGCAGTTCTTC. This codes for CASSQLGLAGGYNEQFF.